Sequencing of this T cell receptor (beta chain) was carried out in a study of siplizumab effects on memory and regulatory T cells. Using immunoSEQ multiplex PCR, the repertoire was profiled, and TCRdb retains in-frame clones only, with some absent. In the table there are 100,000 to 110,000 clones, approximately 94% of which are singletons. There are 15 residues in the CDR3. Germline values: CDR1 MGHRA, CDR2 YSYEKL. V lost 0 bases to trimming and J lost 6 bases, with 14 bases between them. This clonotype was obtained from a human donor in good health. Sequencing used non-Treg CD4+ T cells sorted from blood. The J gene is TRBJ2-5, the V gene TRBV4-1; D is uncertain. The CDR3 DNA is TGCGCCAGCAGCCAAGATGGGTCCCAGCAGCAGACCCAGTACTTC. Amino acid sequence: CASSQDGSQQQTQYF.